These 20 T cell receptor delta chains came from one sample sequenced in a study of gamma-delta chains in newborns, infants, children. TCRdb re-identified clones in the reads via CATT. The sample includes some 1,500 delta-chain clones, about 8% of them seen just once. Sequencing input: blood. The receptors were gathered from a child who was a newborn, infant or young child, either healthy, febrile or measles-vaccinated (not recorded which).

This clone was seen more than once but under ten times. TCRdb assigns this DNA the protein of a much larger clone, which departs from its translation at residue 9; this likely reflects a read error, and the protein shown comes from translating the DNA. V and J are TRDV2 and TRDJ3; D perhaps matches TRDD3 (5 bases). Looked up from germline, CDR1 is GEAIGNYY and CDR2 is EKD. This CDR3 has 22 residues. Trimming took 3 bases from V and 2 from J, leaving 28 bases between them. CDR3 protein: CACDRRCPSGDQTTWDTRQMFF. CDR3 DNA sequence: TGTGCCTGTGACCGCCGGTGCCCCTCAGGGGACCAGACCACCTGGGACACCCGACAGATGTTTTTC.

This clone has a handful of counts. The protein in TCRdb stems from a much larger clone and differs at residue 10 from this DNA's translation, likely a read error; here the protein is translated from the DNA. The chain recombines TRDV2 with TRDJ3, with TRDD3 matching 7 bases. The CDR3 loop spans 21 amino acids. Losses at the gene ends were 0 bases for V and 0 bases for J; bases not matched to a gene: 13. Germline values: CDR1 GEAIGNYY, CDR2 EKD. CDR3 nucleotides: TGTGCCTGTGACACCGAACCGACTGGGGTATACACCTCCTGGGACACCCGACAGATGTTTTTC. This codes for CACDTEPTGVYTSWDTRQMFF.

In its sample, this clone ranks as hyperexpanded (1% or more). Other nucleotide sequences in the sample specify the same CDR3. This chain connects TRDV2 to TRDJ3; the match to TRDD3 covers 9 bases. Trimming at V came to 0 bases and at J to 4 bases, leaving 12 bases not matched to a gene. Germline V lookup: CDR1 GEAIGNYY, CDR2 EKD. There are 20 residues in the CDR3. CDR3 DNA: TGTGCCTGTGACACCAGGTTCGTGCTGGGGGATGGATGGGACACCCGACAGATGTTTTTC. This codes for CACDTRFVLGDGWDTRQMFF.

Only a few counts were recorded for this clone. A far bigger clonotype differs at one base, so this is likely a read error. The same CDR3 can be traced to other DNA sequences in this sample. In DNA, the CDR3 is TGTGCTCTTGGGGAATGTGAGGGCTTCCTTCAATCCCTCACCGACAAACTCATCTTT. It is translated as CALGECEGFLQSLTDKLIF. The J gene is TRDJ1, the V gene TRDV1; D is possibly TRDD2 (6 bases). The CDR3 totals 19 residues. Germline CDR1 reads TSWWSYY; CDR2 reads QGS.

This clone was detected a few times. The amino acid sequence in TCRdb belongs to a much larger clone and departs from this DNA's translation at residue 5, likely a sequencing read error; the sequence shown is translated from the DNA. The rearrangement links TRDV2 to TRDJ3, with 12 bases fitting TRDD3. The V gene end was trimmed by 3 bases and the J gene end by 0 bases; junction bases not matched to a gene: 11. There are 21 residues in the CDR3. CDR1 is GEAIGNYY and CDR2 is EKD in the germline V gene. The CDR3 DNA sequence: TGTGCCTGTGACGCCGAACCGACTGGGGGATACACCTCCTGGGACACCCGACAGATGTTTTTC. It is translated as CACDAEPTGGYTSWDTRQMFF.

As concerns this clone: The junction does not match germline at one end; this may be a read error. Other DNA sequences in this sample translate to the same CDR3. This chain links TRDV2 with TRDJ3; 9 bases are a match to TRDD3. The CDR3 has 17 residues. The V gene's germline CDR1 is GEAIGNYY and CDR2 EKD. CDR3 nucleotides: TGTGCCACCTGGGGGATCCCCAGCTCCTGGGCCACCCGACAGATGTTTTTC. Its translation: CATWGIPSSWATRQMFF.

This clone was detected only a few times. This DNA's translation and the protein TCRdb lists, from a much larger clone, do not match at residue 10, likely due to a read error; the protein shown is translated from the DNA. This chain uses TRDV1 with TRDJ1; D not certain. Germline CDR1 reads TSWWSYY; CDR2 reads QGS. There are 20 residues in the CDR3. Trimming removed 0 bases from V and 0 bases from J, with 23 bases in between. The CDR3 here is CALGELRRGATLLYTDKLIF. CDR3 in DNA: TGTGCTCTTGGGGAACTAAGACGGGGCGCTACCCTTTTGTACACCGATAAACTCATCTTT.

This clone was seen a few times. The junction does not match germline at one end; this may be a read error. This chain connects TRDV1 to TRDJ1, with a tentative D call TRDD3 (5 bases). The CDR3 runs 17 residues. Germline V gene lookup returns CDR1 TSWWSYY and CDR2 QGS. The CDR3 bases are TGTGCCCTTGGGGAACCCTCCCTCCGCTTGTACACCGATAAACTCATCTTT. Its protein is CALGEPSLRLYTDKLIF.

Relative to its sample, this clone is large. The rearrangement uses TRDV2 and TRDJ1; D gene unclear. The CDR3 is 12 amino acids. Trimming stripped 3 bases from V and 5 bases from J, with 9 bases between. CDR1 and CDR2 from the germline V gene are GEAIGNYY and EKD. The CDR3 spells CACDPSGDKLIF. CDR3 sequence (DNA): TGTGCCTGTGACCCATCGGGAGATAAACTCATCTTT.

The chain combines TRDV2 with TRDJ3; D is ambiguous. The CDR3 consists of 13 residues. V lost 0 bases and J lost 4, with 0 bases in between. Germline V gene lookup returns CDR1 GEAIGNYY and CDR2 EKD. The CDR3: CACDTWDTRQMFF. The CDR3 nucleotides read TGTGCCTGTGACACCTGGGACACCCGACAGATGTTTTTC.

This clone qualifies as medium-sized. A far more abundant clone sits one base away, making this likely a read error. This chain uses TRDV2 with TRDJ3; 8 nucleotides match TRDD3. Germline values: CDR1 GEAIGNYY, CDR2 EKD. The CDR3 runs to 17 residues. The CDR3 nucleotides read TGTGCCCGTGACACCTGGGGGAGCTCCTGGGACACCCGACAGATGTTTTTC. Protein sequence: CARDTWGSSWDTRQMFF.

This clone was seen only a few times. The translation of this DNA and the TCRdb protein of a much larger clone differ at residue 6, probably owing to a read error; the protein shown here is translated from the DNA. The chain couples TRAV29/DV5 to TRDJ1, with D possibly being TRDD3 (6 bases). CDR3 length: 16 amino acids. Germline CDR1 reads NSMFDY; CDR2 reads ISSIKDK. The V end was cut by 1 base, the J end by 2 bases, with 18 bases between. DNA for the CDR3: TGTGCAGCAAGCAAGAAGGGGGGACCTTTTACCGATAAACTCATCTTT. It translates to CAASKKGGPFTDKLIF.

This clone has more than one count but fewer than ten. The TCRdb protein comes from a much larger clone and disagrees with this DNA's translation at residue 12, likely due to a read error; the protein given here is derived from the DNA. The rearrangement links TRDV2 to TRDJ1; 13 bases fit TRDD3. This CDR3 region has 15 residues. Germline CDR1 is GEAIGNYY and CDR2 is EKD. This chain's CDR3 is CACDTGTGGYDNLIF. DNA for the CDR3: TGTGCCTGTGACACCGGTACTGGGGGATACGATAACCTCATCTTT.

A remark on this clone: This likely reflects a read error, since a far larger clone is one base away. Other DNA sequences in the sample encode the same CDR3. In DNA form, the CDR3 reads TGTGCAGCAAGCGGGGGAGTTTTGACAGCGCAACTCTTCTTT. It encodes CAASGGVLTAQLFF. The rearrangement uses TRAV29/DV5 and TRDJ2, with D possibly TRDD3 on 5 matching bases. The germline V gene has CDR1 NSMFDY and CDR2 ISSIKDK. The CDR3 is 14 residues long.

This clone ranks as medium-sized. Other DNA sequences in this sample translate to the same CDR3. The chain combines TRDV2 with TRDJ2, with 7 bases that match TRDD3. CDR1 is GEAIGNYY, CDR2 EKD, per germline. Trimming cost V 0 bases and J 3 bases; bases outside gene matches: 0. The CDR3 runs 14 residues. For the CDR3, the DNA is TGTGCCTGTGACACCTGGGGGATGACAGCACAACTCTTCTTT. Protein: CACDTWGMTAQLFF.

Within the sample, this clone is large (0.1 to 1%). This CDR3 is also generated by other DNA sequences in the sample. The CDR3 spells CACDPATGGYWDTRQMFF. The CDR3 coding sequence is TGTGCCTGTGACCCTGCTACTGGGGGATACTGGGACACCCGACAGATGTTTTTC. The rearrangement links TRDV2 to TRDJ3; 11 nucleotides match TRDD3. In germline, CDR1 is GEAIGNYY, CDR2 EKD. The CDR3 runs 18 residues. J was trimmed by 3 bases and V by 3 bases; bases with no gene match: 6.

As concerns this clone: Given a far larger clone just one base away, this is likely a sequencing read error. This sample also contains other DNA sequences that code for the same CDR3. The genes are TRDV2 and TRDJ3, with a tentative D call TRDD3 (5 bases). The germline CDR1 and CDR2 sequences are GEAIGNYY and EKD. Trimming left V 0 bases short and J 0 bases short, with 17 bases between. The CDR3 is 20 amino acids. CDR3 amino acids: CACDTWGPKPSSWDTRQMFF. The DNA for the CDR3 is TGTGCCTGTGACACCTGGGGCCCCAAGCCTAGCTCCTGGGACACCCGACAGATGTTTTTC.

A remark on this clone: The TCRdb record carries a much larger clone's protein, which differs from this DNA's translation at residue 9; a read error is the likely cause, and the protein listed here is the DNA translation. The chain carries TRDV2 and TRDJ3; 7 bases match TRDD3. This CDR3 comprises 19 residues. V was clipped by 3 bases and J by 0 bases; unmatched bases: 10. Germline V gives CDR1 GEAIGNYY, CDR2 EKD. The CDR3 sequence is CACDPLGVSRSWDTRQMFF. The CDR3 coding sequence is TGTGCCTGTGACCCCCTGGGGGTTTCCCGCTCCTGGGACACCCGACAGATGTTTTTC.

This clone came up a few times. TCRdb's protein for this DNA is that of a much larger clone and differs from the translation at residue 15, likely a read error; the protein shown is the DNA translation. The CDR3: CACDPMYWGILKPWGTRQMFF. The CDR3 DNA sequence: TGTGCCTGTGACCCGATGTACTGGGGGATACTAAAGCCCTGGGGCACCCGACAGATGTTTTTC. The chain is built from TRDV2 and TRDJ3; 12 bases map to TRDD3. This CDR3 comprises 21 residues. Germline lookup yields CDR1 GEAIGNYY and CDR2 EKD.

This clone is large (0.1 to 1%) within its sample. The chain joins TRDV2 to TRDJ3; weak D call: TRDD3 (5 bases). This CDR3 has 14 amino acids. V was pared by 7 bases and J by 4 bases, with 10 bases between. Germline loops: CDR1 GEAIGNYY, CDR2 EKD. The CDR3 loop is CACLWEWDTRQMFF. The CDR3 DNA sequence: TGTGCCTGCCTCTGGGAGTGGGACACCCGACAGATGTTTTTC.